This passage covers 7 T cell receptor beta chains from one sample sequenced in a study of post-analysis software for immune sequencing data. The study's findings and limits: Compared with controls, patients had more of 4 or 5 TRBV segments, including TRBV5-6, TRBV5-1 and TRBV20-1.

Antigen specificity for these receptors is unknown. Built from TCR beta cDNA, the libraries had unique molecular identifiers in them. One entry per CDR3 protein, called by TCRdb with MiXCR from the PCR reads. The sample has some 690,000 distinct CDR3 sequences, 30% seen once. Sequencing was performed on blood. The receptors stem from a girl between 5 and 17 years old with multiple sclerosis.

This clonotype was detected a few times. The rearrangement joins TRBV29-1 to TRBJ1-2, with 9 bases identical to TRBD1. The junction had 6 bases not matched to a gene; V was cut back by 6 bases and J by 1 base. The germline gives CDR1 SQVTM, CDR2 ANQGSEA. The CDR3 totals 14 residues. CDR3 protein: CSVIDRGVNYGYTF. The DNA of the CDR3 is TGCAGCGTGATAGACAGGGGGGTTAACTATGGCTACACCTTC.

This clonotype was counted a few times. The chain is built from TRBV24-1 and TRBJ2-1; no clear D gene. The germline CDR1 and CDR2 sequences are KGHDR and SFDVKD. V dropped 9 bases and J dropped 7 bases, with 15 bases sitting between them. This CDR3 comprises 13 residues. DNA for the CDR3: TGTGCCACCGGTCATGGGATGTGGAATGAGCAGTTCTTC. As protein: CATGHGMWNEQFF.

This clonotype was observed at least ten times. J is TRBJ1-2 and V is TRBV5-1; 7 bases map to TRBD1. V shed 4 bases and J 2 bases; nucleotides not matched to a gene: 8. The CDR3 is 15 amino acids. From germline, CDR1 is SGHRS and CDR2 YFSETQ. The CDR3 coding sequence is TGCGCCAGCAGCCAAGAGGGGGCCCTGAACTATGGCTACACCTTC. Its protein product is CASSQEGALNYGYTF. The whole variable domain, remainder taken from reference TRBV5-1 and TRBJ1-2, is KAGVTQTPRYLIKTRGQQVTLSCSPISGHRSVSWYQQTPGQGLQFLFEYFSETQRNKGNFPGRFSGRQFSNSRSEMNVSTLELGDSALYLCASSQEGALNYGYTFGSGTRLTVV.

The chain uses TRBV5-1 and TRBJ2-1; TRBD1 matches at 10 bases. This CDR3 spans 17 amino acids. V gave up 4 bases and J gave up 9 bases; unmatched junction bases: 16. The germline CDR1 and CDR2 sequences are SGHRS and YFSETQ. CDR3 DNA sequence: TGCGCCAGCAGCCGATTTCCGGGACAGGGGTCTCCCTTTGAGCAGTTCTTC. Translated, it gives CASSRFPGQGSPFEQFF.

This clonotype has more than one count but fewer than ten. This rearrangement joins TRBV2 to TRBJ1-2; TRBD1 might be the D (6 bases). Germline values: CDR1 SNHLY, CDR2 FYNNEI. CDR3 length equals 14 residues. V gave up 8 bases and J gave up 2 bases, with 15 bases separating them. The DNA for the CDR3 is TGTGCCAGCGAGACAGGACGGTTCAACTATGGCTACACCTTC. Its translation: CASETGRFNYGYTF.

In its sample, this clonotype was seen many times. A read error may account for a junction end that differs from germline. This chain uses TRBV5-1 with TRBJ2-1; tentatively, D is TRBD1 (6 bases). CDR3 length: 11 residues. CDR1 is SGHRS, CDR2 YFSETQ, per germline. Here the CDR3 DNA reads TGTGCCAGCACGAGGGGGAATGAGCAGTTCTTC. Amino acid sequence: CASTRGNEQFF.

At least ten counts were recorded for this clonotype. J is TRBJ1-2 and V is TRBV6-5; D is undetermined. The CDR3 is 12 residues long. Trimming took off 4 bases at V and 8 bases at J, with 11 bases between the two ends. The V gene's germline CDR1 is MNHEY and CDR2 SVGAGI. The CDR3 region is CASSSPRWGYTF. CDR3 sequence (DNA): TGTGCCAGCAGTTCGCCTCGGTGGGGCTACACCTTC.